This TCR beta chain was recorded in a study of beta chain features in type 1 diabetes. Findings and limits, study-wide: The VDJ junctions of type 1 diabetes patients carried fewer insertions and more deletions. Any HLA-type effect on TCRB rearrangement remained unresolved here.

Expressed TCRB transcripts were sequenced because the entire RNA isolate underwent reverse transcription. Using immunoSEQ multiplex PCR, the repertoire was profiled, and TCRdb retains in-frame clones only, with some absent. Of under 150,000 clones listed, roughly 7.2% were seen once; the top ten hold 1.3% to 1.5%. This CDR3 contains 15 residues. Germline lookup yields CDR1 KGHSH and CDR2 LQKENI. The V gene end was trimmed by 2 bases and the J gene end by 3 bases; junction bases not matched to a gene: 6. Around 110 mL of blood, on average, came from one heparinised draw per donor. Sorting produced populations that all topped 95% purity. For this clone: Its target is unknown.

The sample consisted of central memory CD4+ T cells from blood. This clonotype was obtained from a woman aged 25 to 45 in good health. The V call is TRBV18, the J call TRBJ2-5, with 7 bases that match TRBD2. The CDR3 DNA follows: TGTGCCAGCTCACCAAGAAGCGGGACGAAAGAGACCCAGTACTTC. This codes for CASSPRSGTKETQYF.